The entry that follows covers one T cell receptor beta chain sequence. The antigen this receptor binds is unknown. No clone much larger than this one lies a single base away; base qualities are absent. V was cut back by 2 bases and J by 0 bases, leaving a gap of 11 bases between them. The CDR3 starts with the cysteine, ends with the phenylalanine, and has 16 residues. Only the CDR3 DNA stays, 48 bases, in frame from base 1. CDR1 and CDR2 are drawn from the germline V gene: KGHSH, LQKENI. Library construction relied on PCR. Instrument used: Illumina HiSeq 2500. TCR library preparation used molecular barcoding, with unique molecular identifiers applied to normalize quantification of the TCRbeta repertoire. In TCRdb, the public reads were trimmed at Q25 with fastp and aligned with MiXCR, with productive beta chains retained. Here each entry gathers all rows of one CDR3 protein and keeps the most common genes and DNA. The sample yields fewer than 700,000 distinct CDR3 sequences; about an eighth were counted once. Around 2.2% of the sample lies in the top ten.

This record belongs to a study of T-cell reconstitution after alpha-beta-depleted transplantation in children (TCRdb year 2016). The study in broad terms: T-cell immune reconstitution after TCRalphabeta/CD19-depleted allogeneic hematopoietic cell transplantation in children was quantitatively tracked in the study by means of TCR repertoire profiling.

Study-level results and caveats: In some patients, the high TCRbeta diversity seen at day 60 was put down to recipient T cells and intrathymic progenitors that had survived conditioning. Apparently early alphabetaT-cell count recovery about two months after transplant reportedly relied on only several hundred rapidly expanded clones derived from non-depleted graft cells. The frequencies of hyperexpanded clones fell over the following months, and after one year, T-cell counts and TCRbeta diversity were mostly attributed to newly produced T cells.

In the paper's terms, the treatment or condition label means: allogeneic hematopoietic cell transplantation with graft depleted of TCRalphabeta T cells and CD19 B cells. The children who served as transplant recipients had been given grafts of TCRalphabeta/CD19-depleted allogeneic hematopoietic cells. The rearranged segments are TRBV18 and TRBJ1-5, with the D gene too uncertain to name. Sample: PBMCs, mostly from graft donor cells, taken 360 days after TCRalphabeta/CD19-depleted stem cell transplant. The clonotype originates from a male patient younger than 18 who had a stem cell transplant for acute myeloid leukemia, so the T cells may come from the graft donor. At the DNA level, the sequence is TGTGCCAGCTCACCAACAGATCCTTATAGCAATCAGCCCCAGCATTTT. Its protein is CASSPTDPYSNQPQHF.